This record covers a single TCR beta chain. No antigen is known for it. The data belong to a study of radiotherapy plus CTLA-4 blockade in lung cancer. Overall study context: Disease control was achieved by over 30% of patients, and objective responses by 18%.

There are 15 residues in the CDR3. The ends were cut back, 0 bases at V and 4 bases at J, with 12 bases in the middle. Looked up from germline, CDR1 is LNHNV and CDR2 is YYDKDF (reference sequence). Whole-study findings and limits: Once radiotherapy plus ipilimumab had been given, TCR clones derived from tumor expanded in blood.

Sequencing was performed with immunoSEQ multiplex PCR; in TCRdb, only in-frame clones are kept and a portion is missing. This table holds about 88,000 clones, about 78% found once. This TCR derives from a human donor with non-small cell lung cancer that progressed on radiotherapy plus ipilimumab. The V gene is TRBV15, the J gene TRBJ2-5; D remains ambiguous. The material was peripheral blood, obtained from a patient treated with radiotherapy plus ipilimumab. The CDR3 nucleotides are TGTGCCACCAGCAGAGATTTGGGAAACAGAGAGACCCAGTACTTC. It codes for CATSRDLGNRETQYF.